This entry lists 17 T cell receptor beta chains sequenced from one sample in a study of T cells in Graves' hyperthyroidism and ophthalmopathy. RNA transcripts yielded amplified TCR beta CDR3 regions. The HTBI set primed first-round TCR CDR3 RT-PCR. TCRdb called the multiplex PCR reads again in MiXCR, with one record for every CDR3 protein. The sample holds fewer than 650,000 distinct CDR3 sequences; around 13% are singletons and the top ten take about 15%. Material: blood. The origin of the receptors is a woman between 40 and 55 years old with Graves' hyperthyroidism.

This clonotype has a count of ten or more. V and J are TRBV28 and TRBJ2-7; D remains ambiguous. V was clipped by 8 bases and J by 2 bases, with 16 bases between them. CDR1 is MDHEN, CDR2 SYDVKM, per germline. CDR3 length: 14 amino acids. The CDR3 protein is CASHLPGSPYEQYF. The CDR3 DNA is TGTGCCAGCCACCTACCCGGGTCCCCCTACGAGCAGTACTTC.

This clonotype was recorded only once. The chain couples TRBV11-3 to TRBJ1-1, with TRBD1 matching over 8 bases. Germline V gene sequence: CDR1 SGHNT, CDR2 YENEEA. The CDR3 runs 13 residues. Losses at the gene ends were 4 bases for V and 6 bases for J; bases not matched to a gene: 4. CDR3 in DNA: TGTGCCAGCAGCTCAGGGGGCTGGGCTGAAGCTTTCTTT. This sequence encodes CASSSGGWAEAFF.

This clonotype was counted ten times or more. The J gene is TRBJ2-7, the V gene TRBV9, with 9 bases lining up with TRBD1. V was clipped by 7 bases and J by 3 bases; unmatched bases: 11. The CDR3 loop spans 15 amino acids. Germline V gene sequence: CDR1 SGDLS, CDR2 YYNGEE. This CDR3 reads CASSTSTGGIYEQYF. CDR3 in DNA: TGTGCCAGCTCTACCTCGACAGGGGGTATCTACGAGCAGTACTTC.

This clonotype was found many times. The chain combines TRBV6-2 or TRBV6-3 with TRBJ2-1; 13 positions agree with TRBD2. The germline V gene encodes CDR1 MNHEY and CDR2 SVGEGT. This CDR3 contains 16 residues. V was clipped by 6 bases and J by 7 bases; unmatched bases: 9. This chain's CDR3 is CASRVVGLAGRNEQFF. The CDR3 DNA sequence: TGTGCCAGCAGGGTCGTGGGACTAGCGGGAAGGAATGAGCAGTTCTTC.

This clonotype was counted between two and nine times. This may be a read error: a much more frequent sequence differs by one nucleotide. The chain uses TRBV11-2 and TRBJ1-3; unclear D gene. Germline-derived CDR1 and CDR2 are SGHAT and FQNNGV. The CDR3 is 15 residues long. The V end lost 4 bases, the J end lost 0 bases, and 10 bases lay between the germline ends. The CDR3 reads CASSSAPLSGNTIYF. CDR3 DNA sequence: TGTGCCAGCAGCTCCGCACCGCTCTCTGGAAACACCATATATTTT.

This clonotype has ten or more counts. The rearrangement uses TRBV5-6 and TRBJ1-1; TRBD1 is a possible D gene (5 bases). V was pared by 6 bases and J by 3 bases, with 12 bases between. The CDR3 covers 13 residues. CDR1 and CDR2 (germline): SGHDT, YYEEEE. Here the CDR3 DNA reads TGTGCCAGCATCTCCCGGGGGGACACTGAAGCTTTCTTT. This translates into CASISRGDTEAFF.

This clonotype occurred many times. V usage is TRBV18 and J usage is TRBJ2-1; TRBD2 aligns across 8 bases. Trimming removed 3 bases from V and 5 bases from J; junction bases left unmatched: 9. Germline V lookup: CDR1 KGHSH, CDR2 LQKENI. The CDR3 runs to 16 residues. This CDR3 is CASSPSRAGGNNEQFF. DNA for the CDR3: TGTGCCAGCTCACCGAGCCGGGCGGGAGGTAACAATGAGCAGTTCTTC.

DNA of the CDR3: TGCAGTGCTAGAGATCTCCCCCAGCCCTACGAGCAGTACTTC. Translated, it gives CSARDLPQPYEQYF. The chain carries TRBV20-1 and TRBJ2-7, with D uncertain. The CDR3 consists of 14 residues. Deletions cut 0 bases from V and 2 bases from J, with 11 bases between. The germline V gene has CDR1 DFQATT and CDR2 SNEGSKA (reference sequence).

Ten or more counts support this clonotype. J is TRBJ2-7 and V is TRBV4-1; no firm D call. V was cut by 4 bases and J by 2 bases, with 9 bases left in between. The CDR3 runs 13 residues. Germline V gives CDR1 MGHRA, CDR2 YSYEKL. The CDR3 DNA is TGCGCCAGCAGCCCCTATGGGGCCTACGAGCAGTACTTC. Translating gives CASSPYGAYEQYF.

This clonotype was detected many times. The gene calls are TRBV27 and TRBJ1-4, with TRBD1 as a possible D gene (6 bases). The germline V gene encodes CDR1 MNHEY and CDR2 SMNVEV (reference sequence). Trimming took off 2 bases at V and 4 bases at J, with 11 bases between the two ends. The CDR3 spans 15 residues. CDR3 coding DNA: TGTGCCAGCAGTTTAATGCAGGGGCTTAATGAAAAACTGTTTTTT. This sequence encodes CASSLMQGLNEKLFF.

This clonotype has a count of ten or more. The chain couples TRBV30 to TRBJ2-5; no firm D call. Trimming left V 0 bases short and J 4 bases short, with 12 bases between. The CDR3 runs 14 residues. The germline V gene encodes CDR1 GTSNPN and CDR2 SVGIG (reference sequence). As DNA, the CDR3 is TGTGCCTGGAGTGTACCTGCGATACCAGAGACCCAGTACTTC. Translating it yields CAWSVPAIPETQYF.

CDR3 in DNA: TGTGCCAGTAGTCCCGGGACTAGCGGGAAGGGCTGGTACAATGAGCAGTTCTTC. As protein: CASSPGTSGKGWYNEQFF. This chain uses TRBV19 with TRBJ2-1, with TRBD2 matching 13 bases. V shed 5 bases and J 4 bases; nucleotides not matched to a gene: 11. Germline V lookup: CDR1 LNHDA, CDR2 SQIVND (reference sequence). The CDR3 is 18 amino acids.

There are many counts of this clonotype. The CDR3 DNA is TGCGCCAGCAGCTCTCAGGGTACCCAAGAGACCCAGTACTTC. This gives the protein CASSSQGTQETQYF. The rearrangement links TRBV5-1 to TRBJ2-5, with TRBD1 as a possible D gene (5 bases). Deletions cut 3 bases from V and 1 base from J, with 10 bases between. The CDR3 totals 14 residues. Per germline, CDR1 SGHRS and CDR2 YFSETQ.

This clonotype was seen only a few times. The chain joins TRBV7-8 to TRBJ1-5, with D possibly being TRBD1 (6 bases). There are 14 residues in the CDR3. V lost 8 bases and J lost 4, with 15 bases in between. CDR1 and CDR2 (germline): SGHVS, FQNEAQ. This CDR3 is CASGKGGGNQPQHF. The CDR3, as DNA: TGTGCCAGCGGGAAGGGGGGGGGAAATCAGCCCCAGCATTTT.

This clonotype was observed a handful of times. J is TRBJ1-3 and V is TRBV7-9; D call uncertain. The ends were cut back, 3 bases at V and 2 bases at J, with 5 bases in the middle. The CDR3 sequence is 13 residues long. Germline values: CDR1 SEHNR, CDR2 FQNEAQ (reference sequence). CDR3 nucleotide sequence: TGTGCCAGCAGCTTCGACGCTGGAAACACCATATATTTT. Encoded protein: CASSFDAGNTIYF.

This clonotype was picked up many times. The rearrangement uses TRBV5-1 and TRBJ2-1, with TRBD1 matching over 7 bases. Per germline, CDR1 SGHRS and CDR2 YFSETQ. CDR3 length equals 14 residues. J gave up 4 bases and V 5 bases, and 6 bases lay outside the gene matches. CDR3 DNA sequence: TGCGCCAGCAGTGCAGGGGGAGAATACAATGAGCAGTTCTTC. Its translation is CASSAGGEYNEQFF.

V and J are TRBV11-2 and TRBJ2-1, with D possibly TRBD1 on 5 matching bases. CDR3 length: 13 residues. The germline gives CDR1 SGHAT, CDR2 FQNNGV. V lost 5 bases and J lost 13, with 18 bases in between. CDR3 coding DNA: TGTGCCAGCAGCCAAGATACCGGCCAGGGCCAGTTCTTC. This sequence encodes CASSQDTGQGQFF.